The 3 T cell receptor beta chains below all came from one sample that was sequenced in a study of T cells in Graves' hyperthyroidism and ophthalmopathy. TCR beta CDR3 sequences were amplified from RNA transcripts. HTBI primers were employed in a first-round RT-PCR of the TCR CDR3. TCRdb re-called the multiplex PCR reads through MiXCR, storing one row per CDR3 protein. Among some 560,000 distinct CDR3 sequences listed, 14% were seen once. Input material: blood. Receptors were obtained from a woman aged 40 to 55 with Graves' hyperthyroidism.

The chain uses TRBV9 and TRBJ1-1, with a possible D match to TRBD1 (5 bases). The germline V and J ends were trimmed by 0 bases and 7 bases, with 7 bases remaining between them. The CDR3 runs to 12 residues. Germline V gene data show CDR1 as SGDLS and CDR2 as YYNGEE. Written as DNA, the CDR3 is TGTGCCAGCAGCGTAGGGGGCGGTGAAGCTTTCTTT. Translation: CASSVGGGEAFF.

This clonotype was found many times. V is TRBV11-3 and J is TRBJ2-1; D possibly corresponds to TRBD2 (6 bases). Germline CDR1 SGHNT, CDR2 YENEEA. This CDR3 spans 16 amino acids. Deletions cut 4 bases from V and 4 bases from J, with 17 bases between. The CDR3 DNA reads as TGTGCCAGCAGCTCCATGCCGGGGGAACAATACAATGAGCAGTTCTTC. It is translated as CASSSMPGEQYNEQFF. Complete variable domain (other parts from reference TRBV11-3 and TRBJ2-1): EAGVVQSPRYKIIEKKQPVAFWCNPISGHNTLYWYLQNLGQGPELLIRYENEEAVDDSQLPKDRFSAERLKGVDSTLKIQPAELGDSAVYLCASSSMPGEQYNEQFFGPGTRLTVL.

This clonotype was counted between two and nine times. The chain is built from TRBV29-1 and TRBJ2-7; possibly TRBD2 for D (6 bases). Trimming removed 7 bases from V and 7 bases from J, with 14 bases in between. This CDR3 has 11 residues. The germline CDR1 and CDR2 sequences are SQVTM and ANQGSEA. The CDR3 protein is CSAALAGEQYF. In DNA form, the CDR3 reads TGCAGCGCGGCCCTCGCGGGGGAGCAGTACTTC.